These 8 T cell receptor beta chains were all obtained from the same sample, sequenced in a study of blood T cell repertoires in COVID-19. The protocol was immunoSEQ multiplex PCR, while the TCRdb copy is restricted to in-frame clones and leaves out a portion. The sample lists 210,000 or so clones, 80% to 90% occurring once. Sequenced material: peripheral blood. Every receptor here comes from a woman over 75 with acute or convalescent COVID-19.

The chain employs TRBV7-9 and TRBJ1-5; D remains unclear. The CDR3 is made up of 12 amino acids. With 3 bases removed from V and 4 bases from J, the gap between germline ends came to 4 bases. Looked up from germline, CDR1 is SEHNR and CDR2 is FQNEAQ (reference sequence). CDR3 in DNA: TGTGCCAGCAGCTTCGGGAATCAGCCCCAGCATTTT. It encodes CASSFGNQPQHF.

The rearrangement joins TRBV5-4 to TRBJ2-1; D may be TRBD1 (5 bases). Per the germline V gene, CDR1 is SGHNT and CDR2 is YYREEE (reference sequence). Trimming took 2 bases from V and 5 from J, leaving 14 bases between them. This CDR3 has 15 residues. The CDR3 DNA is TGTGCCAGCAGCTTACCCCCTGGGGCGGACAATGAGCAGTTCTTC. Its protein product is CASSLPPGADNEQFF.

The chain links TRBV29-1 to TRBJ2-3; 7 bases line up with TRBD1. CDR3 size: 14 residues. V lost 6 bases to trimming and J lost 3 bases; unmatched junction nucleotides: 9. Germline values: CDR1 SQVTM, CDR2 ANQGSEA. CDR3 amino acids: CSVPGQSVTDTQYF. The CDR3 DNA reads TGCAGCGTCCCGGGACAGTCGGTGACAGATACGCAGTATTTT.

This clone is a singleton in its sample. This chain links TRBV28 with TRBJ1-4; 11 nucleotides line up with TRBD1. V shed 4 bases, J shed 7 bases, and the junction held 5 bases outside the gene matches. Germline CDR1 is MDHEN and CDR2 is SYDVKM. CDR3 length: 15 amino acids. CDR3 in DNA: TGTGCCAGCAGTTCATTTGGACAGGGGGCTGAAAAACTGTTTTTT. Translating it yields CASSSFGQGAEKLFF.

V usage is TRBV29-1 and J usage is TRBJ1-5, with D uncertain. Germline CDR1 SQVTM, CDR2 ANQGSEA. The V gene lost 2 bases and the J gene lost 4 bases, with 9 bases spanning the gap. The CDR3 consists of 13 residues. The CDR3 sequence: CSVELADNQPQHF. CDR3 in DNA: TGCAGCGTTGAATTGGCAGATAATCAGCCCCAGCATTTT.

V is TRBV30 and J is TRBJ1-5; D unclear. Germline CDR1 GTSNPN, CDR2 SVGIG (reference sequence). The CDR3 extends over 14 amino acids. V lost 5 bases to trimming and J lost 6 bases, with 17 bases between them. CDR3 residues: CAWDPQGRGQPQHF. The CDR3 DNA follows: TGTGCCTGGGACCCACAAGGACGGGGTCAGCCCCAGCATTTT.

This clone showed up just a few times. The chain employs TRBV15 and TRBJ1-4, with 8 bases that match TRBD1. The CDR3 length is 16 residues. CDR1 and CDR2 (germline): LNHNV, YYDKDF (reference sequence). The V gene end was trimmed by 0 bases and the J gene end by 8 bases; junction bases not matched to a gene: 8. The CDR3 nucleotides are TGTGCCACCAGCAGAGATAGGGCAGGGGGCCAGGAAAAACTGTTTTTT. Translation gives CATSRDRAGGQEKLFF.

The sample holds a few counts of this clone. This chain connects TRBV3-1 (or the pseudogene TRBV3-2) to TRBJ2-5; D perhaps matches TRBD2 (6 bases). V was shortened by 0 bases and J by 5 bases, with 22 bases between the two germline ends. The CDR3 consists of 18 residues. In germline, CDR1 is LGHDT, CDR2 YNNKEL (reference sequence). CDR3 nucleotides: TGTGCCAGCAGCCAAGATTTCCGAGGTGCAGGGAGGAGGGAGACCCAGTACTTC. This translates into CASSQDFRGAGRRETQYF.